Listed below are T cell receptor beta chains from one sample, sequenced in a study of control samples from healthy donors and cancer patients. Sequenced by immunoSEQ multiplex PCR; TCRdb stores in-frame clones only, minus some. The profile covers approximately 15,000 clones, with over 80% appearing a single time and 11% taken by the ten largest. Material: PBMCs. These receptor sequences come from a woman aged 65 to 85 with colorectal cancer. CDR3s include the opening cysteine and the closing phenylalanine or tryptophan. The order of the fields is clone size, D gene, J gene, V gene, CDR3 DNA, CDR3 protein. D genes are given only for firm matches. A clone size is listed for some rows: how often the clone was seen (once, few, many), or a class if it is expanded.

abundance: NA; d_gene: NA; j_gene: TRBJ1-3; v_gene: TRBV5-6; CDR3nt: TGTGCCAGCAGCTTATGGGGGACGGACTCTGGAAACACCATATATTTT; CDR3aa: CASSLWGTDSGNTIYF
abundance: NA; d_gene: NA; j_gene: TRBJ2-3; v_gene: TRBV7-9; CDR3nt: TGTGCCAGCGGTGGGACCACAGATACGCAGTATTTT; CDR3aa: CASGGTTDTQYF
abundance: NA; d_gene: TRBD1; j_gene: TRBJ2-7; v_gene: TRBV6-5; CDR3nt: TGTGCCAGCAGCGATAGGACAGGGGCCTACGAGCAGTACTTC; CDR3aa: CASSDRTGAYEQYF
abundance: NA; d_gene: NA; j_gene: TRBJ1-1; v_gene: TRBV30; CDR3nt: TGTGCCTGGGCAGGAAAGAAAGAGGTCGCTGAAGCTTTCTTT; CDR3aa: CAWAGKKEVAEAFF
abundance: NA; d_gene: TRBD1; j_gene: TRBJ1-1; v_gene: TRBV5-1; CDR3nt: TGCGCCAGCGGACAGGGGGCGATCGGGGCTGAAGCTTTCTTT; CDR3aa: CASGQGAIGAEAFF
abundance: NA; d_gene: NA; j_gene: TRBJ2-5; v_gene: TRBV5-4; CDR3nt: TGTGCCAGCAGAACGCGACGGGGGACAAACCAAGAGACCCAGTACTTC; CDR3aa: CASRTRRGTNQETQYF
abundance: few; d_gene: NA; j_gene: TRBJ2-7; v_gene: TRBV12-3/TRBV12-4; CDR3nt: TGTGCCAGCAGTATTGACTCTACAACGGAGCAGTACTTC; CDR3aa: CASSIDSTTEQYF
abundance: NA; d_gene: NA; j_gene: TRBJ1-1; v_gene: TRBV7-8; CDR3nt: TGTGCCAGCAGCTTAGAAGCTGCAGGGGTGAGGACTGAAGCTTTCTTT; CDR3aa: CASSLEAAGVRTEAFF
abundance: NA; d_gene: TRBD2; j_gene: TRBJ2-1; v_gene: TRBV9; CDR3nt: TGTGCCAGCAGCCCTACCGGGACTACGTATGAGCAGTTCTTC; CDR3aa: CASSPTGTTYEQFF
abundance: NA; d_gene: NA; j_gene: TRBJ1-5; v_gene: TRBV21-1; CDR3nt: TGTGCCAGCAGCACCCGGACAGTCCCCAATCAGCCCCAGCATTTT; CDR3aa: CASSTRTVPNQPQHF
abundance: once; d_gene: TRBD2; j_gene: TRBJ2-1; v_gene: TRBV10-2; CDR3nt: TGCGCCAGCAGGACTAGCGGTAATGAGCAGTTCTTC; CDR3aa: CASRTSGNEQFF
abundance: NA; d_gene: NA; j_gene: TRBJ1-6; v_gene: TRBV4-3; CDR3nt: TGCGCCAGCAGCCAAGATCTAAAGGGAACAAATTCACCCCTCCACTTT; CDR3aa: CASSQDLKGTNSPLHF
abundance: NA; d_gene: NA; j_gene: TRBJ2-1; v_gene: TRBV5-1; CDR3nt: TGCGCCAGCAGCTTGGAAGGGAACTCCTACAATGAGCAGTTCTTC; CDR3aa: CASSLEGNSYNEQFF
abundance: NA; d_gene: NA; j_gene: TRBJ1-3; v_gene: TRBV3-1/TRBV3-2; CDR3nt: TGTGCCAGCAGCCAAGGTACTGGAAACACCATATATTTT; CDR3aa: CASSQGTGNTIYF
abundance: NA; d_gene: NA; j_gene: TRBJ1-2; v_gene: TRBV4-1; CDR3nt: TGCGCCAGCAGCCAAGAAATAGGGCTAAACTATGGCTACACCTTC; CDR3aa: CASSQEIGLNYGYTF
abundance: NA; d_gene: NA; j_gene: TRBJ2-2; v_gene: TRBV5-6; CDR3nt: TGTGCCAGCAGCTTGGGTAGCCCCGGGGAGCTGTTTTTT; CDR3aa: CASSLGSPGELFF
abundance: once; d_gene: NA; j_gene: TRBJ2-7; v_gene: TRBV5-1; CDR3nt: TGCGCCAGCAGCTTCGGGCCGTACGAGCAGTACTTC; CDR3aa: CASSFGPYEQYF
abundance: NA; d_gene: NA; j_gene: TRBJ2-7; v_gene: TRBV12-3/TRBV12-4; CDR3nt: TGTGCCAGCAGTACCTACTACGAGCAGTACTTC; CDR3aa: CASSTYYEQYF
abundance: NA; d_gene: NA; j_gene: TRBJ2-2; v_gene: TRBV4-1; CDR3nt: TGCGCCAGCAGCCAAGCAAGAGAGGAGCTGTTTTTT; CDR3aa: CASSQAREELFF
abundance: NA; d_gene: NA; j_gene: TRBJ2-6; v_gene: TRBV7-9; CDR3nt: TGTGCCAGCAGCTTAGGGGACTCTGGGGCCAACGTCCTGACTTTC; CDR3aa: CASSLGDSGANVLTF
abundance: NA; d_gene: NA; j_gene: TRBJ1-3; v_gene: TRBV5-8; CDR3nt: TGTGCCAGCAGCCCCCGCCGGGGGGAAGAAAACACCATATATTTT; CDR3aa: CASSPRRGEENTIYF
abundance: few; d_gene: TRBD1; j_gene: TRBJ2-1; v_gene: TRBV4-3; CDR3nt: TGCGCCAGCAGCCGCGGACAGGGAGATTACAATGAGCAGTTCTTC; CDR3aa: CASSRGQGDYNEQFF
abundance: NA; d_gene: NA; j_gene: TRBJ2-1; v_gene: TRBV10-3; CDR3nt: TGTGCCATCAGTCCCGGACCCCAGCAGTTCTTC; CDR3aa: CAISPGPQQFF
abundance: NA; d_gene: NA; j_gene: TRBJ2-2; v_gene: TRBV11-2; CDR3nt: TGTGCCAGCAGCTTAGATTTCAGGGGCAACACCGGGGAGCTGTTTTTT; CDR3aa: CASSLDFRGNTGELFF
abundance: NA; d_gene: NA; j_gene: TRBJ1-1; v_gene: TRBV13; CDR3nt: TGTGCCAGCAGCCGGGGAGACACTGAAGCTTTCTTT; CDR3aa: CASSRGDTEAFF
abundance: NA; d_gene: TRBD2; j_gene: TRBJ2-1; v_gene: TRBV6-4; CDR3nt: TGTGCCAGCTCGGGATCGGGACTATCATACAATGAGCAGTTCTTC; CDR3aa: CASSGSGLSYNEQFF
abundance: few; d_gene: NA; j_gene: TRBJ1-1; v_gene: TRBV2; CDR3nt: TGTGCCAGCACCCTCAGGACGGGGAACACTGAAGCTTTCTTT; CDR3aa: CASTLRTGNTEAFF
abundance: once; d_gene: TRBD1; j_gene: TRBJ1-6; v_gene: TRBV6-6; CDR3nt: TGTGCCAGCAGCCTGACAGGGGGCTATAATTCACCCCTCCACTTT; CDR3aa: CASSLTGGYNSPLHF
abundance: NA; d_gene: NA; j_gene: TRBJ1-2; v_gene: TRBV4-3; CDR3nt: TGCGCCAGCAGCCAGGGGGGTGCCAGTAATTATGGCTACACCTTC; CDR3aa: CASSQGGASNYGYTF
abundance: NA; d_gene: TRBD1; j_gene: TRBJ2-2; v_gene: TRBV4-1; CDR3nt: TGCGCCAGCAGCCAAGGCGGGACAGGGAACACCGGGGAGCTGTTTTTT; CDR3aa: CASSQGGTGNTGELFF
abundance: NA; d_gene: NA; j_gene: TRBJ2-2; v_gene: TRBV5-1; CDR3nt: TGCGCCAGCAGCTTGGCCCCTCCGACTCTGAACACCGGGGAGCTGTTTTTT; CDR3aa: CASSLAPPTLNTGELFF
abundance: once; d_gene: TRBD2; j_gene: TRBJ2-5; v_gene: TRBV4-3; CDR3nt: TGCGCCAGCAGCCAAACTAGCGGGAACACCCAAGAGACCCAGTACTTC; CDR3aa: CASSQTSGNTQETQYF
abundance: hyperexpanded; d_gene: TRBD1; j_gene: TRBJ1-1; v_gene: TRBV4-3; CDR3nt: TGCGCCAGCAGCCAAGAGTATACAGGGGGCACTGAAGCTTTCTTT; CDR3aa: CASSQEYTGGTEAFF
abundance: once; d_gene: NA; j_gene: TRBJ1-2; v_gene: TRBV6-2/TRBV6-3; CDR3nt: TGTGCCAGCAGTCAGGGAACGACTGGGACGAGGGGCTACACCTTC; CDR3aa: CASSQGTTGTRGYTF
abundance: once; d_gene: TRBD1; j_gene: TRBJ2-7; v_gene: TRBV6-5; CDR3nt: TGTGCCAGCAGTTACTCCTGGACAGGCGCCTACGAGCAGTACTTC; CDR3aa: CASSYSWTGAYEQYF
abundance: NA; d_gene: TRBD2; j_gene: TRBJ2-2; v_gene: TRBV10-3; CDR3nt: TGTGCCTCCAGAGTAAACGGGGGGGCCGCAACCGGGGAGCTGTTTTTT; CDR3aa: CASRVNGGAATGELFF
abundance: NA; d_gene: NA; j_gene: TRBJ2-2; v_gene: TRBV4-2; CDR3nt: TGTGCCAGCAGCCAAGGTACGAACACCGGGGAGCTGTTTTTT; CDR3aa: CASSQGTNTGELFF
abundance: NA; d_gene: TRBD1; j_gene: TRBJ1-1; v_gene: TRBV6-6; CDR3nt: TGTGCCAGCAGTCGCGGGGGGACAGCGAACACTGAAGCTTTCTTT; CDR3aa: CASSRGGTANTEAFF
abundance: NA; d_gene: TRBD1; j_gene: TRBJ1-1; v_gene: TRBV20-1; CDR3nt: TGCAGTGCTAGAAGTCAGGGGGCGGCTTTCTTT; CDR3aa: CSARSQGAAFF
abundance: NA; d_gene: TRBD1; j_gene: TRBJ2-4; v_gene: TRBV19; CDR3nt: TGTGCCAGTAGTATAGAACGGACAGGGGAAAGCTCTTGGATTCAGTACTTC; CDR3aa: CASSIERTGESSWIQYF
abundance: NA; d_gene: NA; j_gene: TRBJ1-6; v_gene: TRBV5-1; CDR3nt: TGCGCCAGCAGCTCAGGGACGGCCTGGAGCTCCTATAATTCACCCCTCCACTTT; CDR3aa: CASSSGTAWSSYNSPLHF
abundance: NA; d_gene: NA; j_gene: TRBJ1-5; v_gene: TRBV12-5; CDR3nt: TGTGCTAGTGGTTTGGGTATCGGACAGTCCGGCACCCAGCATTTT; CDR3aa: CASGLGIGQSGTQHF
abundance: NA; d_gene: NA; j_gene: TRBJ2-1; v_gene: TRBV2; CDR3nt: TGTGCCAGCAGTGAGGAAGGGTCGGGGCGGTTCTTC; CDR3aa: CASSEEGSGRFF
abundance: NA; d_gene: TRBD1; j_gene: TRBJ1-1; v_gene: TRBV14; CDR3nt: TGTGCCAGCAGCCGACCGGGACAGGGGGCGAACACTGAAGCTTTCTTT; CDR3aa: CASSRPGQGANTEAFF
abundance: NA; d_gene: TRBD2; j_gene: TRBJ2-3; v_gene: TRBV4-3; CDR3nt: TGCGCCAGCAGCCAAGATAGCGGGGGCCCGACAGATACGCAGTATTTT; CDR3aa: CASSQDSGGPTDTQYF
abundance: NA; d_gene: TRBD2; j_gene: TRBJ2-2; v_gene: TRBV24-1; CDR3nt: TGTGCCACCAGTGACTCTAGCGGGGGGGCAATCGGGGAGCTGTTTTTT; CDR3aa: CATSDSSGGAIGELFF
abundance: once; d_gene: NA; j_gene: TRBJ1-1; v_gene: TRBV29-1; CDR3nt: TGCAGCGTTGAATCCGGAAACACTGAAGCTTTCTTT; CDR3aa: CSVESGNTEAFF
abundance: once; d_gene: NA; j_gene: TRBJ2-7; v_gene: TRBV6-6; CDR3nt: TGTGCCAGCAGTCGCGACGGCTCCTACGAGCAGTACTTC; CDR3aa: CASSRDGSYEQYF
abundance: NA; d_gene: NA; j_gene: TRBJ2-1; v_gene: TRBV5-6; CDR3nt: TGTGCCAGCAGCTTAGGAGGGGGGGCCATGAATGAGCAGTTCTTC; CDR3aa: CASSLGGGAMNEQFF
abundance: once; d_gene: TRBD2; j_gene: TRBJ2-1; v_gene: TRBV7-2; CDR3nt: TGTGCCAGCAGCTCTCGGACTAGCGGGAGAGTAGATGAGCAGTTCTTC; CDR3aa: CASSSRTSGRVDEQFF
abundance: NA; d_gene: NA; j_gene: TRBJ2-7; v_gene: TRBV7-3; CDR3nt: TGTGCCAGCAGCTCCCGGGGACTTGACGAGCAGTACTTC; CDR3aa: CASSSRGLDEQYF
abundance: once; d_gene: TRBD2; j_gene: TRBJ2-7; v_gene: TRBV19; CDR3nt: TGTGCCAGTTTGGGACTAGGGGCCTACGAGCAGTACTTC; CDR3aa: CASLGLGAYEQYF
abundance: NA; d_gene: TRBD2; j_gene: TRBJ2-1; v_gene: TRBV4-1; CDR3nt: TGCGCCAGCAGCCAAGACGTGGTTGAAGCGGGAGACCTCCCCGCCTACAATGAGCAGTTCTTC; CDR3aa: CASSQDVVEAGDLPAYNEQFF
abundance: NA; d_gene: NA; j_gene: TRBJ1-2; v_gene: TRBV5-1; CDR3nt: TGCGCCAGCAGCTTGGCGACGGTGTCTGGCTACACCTTC; CDR3aa: CASSLATVSGYTF
abundance: NA; d_gene: NA; j_gene: TRBJ1-1; v_gene: TRBV5-5; CDR3nt: TGTGCCAGCAGCTTGGTTGGGGGCGCGAACACTGAAGCTTTCTTT; CDR3aa: CASSLVGGANTEAFF
abundance: NA; d_gene: TRBD2; j_gene: TRBJ2-7; v_gene: TRBV5-6; CDR3nt: TGTGCCAGCAGCCTGGGAGGGTACGAGCAGTACTTC; CDR3aa: CASSLGGYEQYF
abundance: NA; d_gene: TRBD2; j_gene: TRBJ2-2; v_gene: TRBV7-9; CDR3nt: TGTGCCAGCAGCTCCCGAGGTAGCGGGGGGACCGGGGAGCTGTTTTTT; CDR3aa: CASSSRGSGGTGELFF
abundance: NA; d_gene: NA; j_gene: TRBJ1-1; v_gene: TRBV7-9; CDR3nt: TGTGCCAGCAGCTTAGGTTCTCGGACTGAAGCTTTCTTT; CDR3aa: CASSLGSRTEAFF
abundance: few; d_gene: TRBD2; j_gene: TRBJ2-4; v_gene: TRBV6-2/TRBV6-3; CDR3nt: TGTGCCAGCAGTTCAAGCGGGGAGGTCAAAAACATTCAGTACTTC; CDR3aa: CASSSSGEVKNIQYF